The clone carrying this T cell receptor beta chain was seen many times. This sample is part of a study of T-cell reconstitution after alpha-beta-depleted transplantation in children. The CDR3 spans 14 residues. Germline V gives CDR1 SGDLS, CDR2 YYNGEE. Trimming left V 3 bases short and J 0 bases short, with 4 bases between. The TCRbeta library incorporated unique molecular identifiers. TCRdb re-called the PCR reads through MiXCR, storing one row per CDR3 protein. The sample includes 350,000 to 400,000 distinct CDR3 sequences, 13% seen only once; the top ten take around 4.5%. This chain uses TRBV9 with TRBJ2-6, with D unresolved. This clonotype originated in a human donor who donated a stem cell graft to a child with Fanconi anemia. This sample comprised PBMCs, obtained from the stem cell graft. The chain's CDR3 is CASSAHSGANVLTF. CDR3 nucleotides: TGTGCCAGCAGCGCTCACTCTGGGGCCAACGTCCTGACTTTC.